This TCR beta chain was captured by sequencing in a study of blood T cells in healthy people across ages. Notes on the study in general: Investigators viewed diversity estimates from one million T cells as underestimates, the study reported. Fewer expanded clones and more diversity marked long-lived versus aged donors.

Trimming took 5 bases from V and 10 from J; bases not matched to a gene: 8. The V gene's germline CDR1 is DFQATT and CDR2 SNEGSKA (reference sequence). CDR3 length equals 14 residues. Concerning this clonotype: The antigen is unknown.

Isolation of PBMCs gave at least 6.5 million cells per sample. Total RNA extracted from each sample amounted to at least 5 micrograms. Through a sample-barcoded 5' primer and a J-beta primer mix, a second PCR was run for about 6 to 11 cycles. TCRdb ran MiXCR on the 5' RACE reads and lists one entry per CDR3 protein. The data show 850,000 to 1,100,000 distinct CDR3 sequences, roughly two fifths seen once. The specimen was blood. The sequence derives from a young man in good health. The rearrangement joins TRBV20-1 to TRBJ2-1; 13 positions match TRBD2. CDR3 coding DNA: TGCAGTGCTTGGACTAGCGGGGGTCGGGGCGAGCAGTTCTTC. Amino acid sequence: CSAWTSGGRGEQFF.